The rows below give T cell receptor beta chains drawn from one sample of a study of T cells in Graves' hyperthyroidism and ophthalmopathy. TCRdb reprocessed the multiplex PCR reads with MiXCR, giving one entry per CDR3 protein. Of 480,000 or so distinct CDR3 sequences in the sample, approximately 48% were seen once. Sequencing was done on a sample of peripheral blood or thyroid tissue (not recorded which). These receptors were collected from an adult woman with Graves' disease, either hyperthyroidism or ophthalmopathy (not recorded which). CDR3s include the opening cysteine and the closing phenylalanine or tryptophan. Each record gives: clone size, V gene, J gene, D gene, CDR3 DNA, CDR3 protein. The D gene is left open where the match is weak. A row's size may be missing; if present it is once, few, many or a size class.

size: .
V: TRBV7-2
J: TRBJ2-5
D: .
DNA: TGTGCCAGCAGCTTACCGGGCGCCGAGGGGGTACAACAAGAGACCCAGTACTTC
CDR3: CASSLPGAEGVQQETQYF

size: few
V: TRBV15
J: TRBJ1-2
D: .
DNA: TGTGCCACCAGCAGAGATCGCGGGGCCGGGAATGGCTACACCTTC
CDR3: CATSRDRGAGNGYTF

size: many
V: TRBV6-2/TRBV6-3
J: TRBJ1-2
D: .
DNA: TGTGCCAGCAGTAGAGGGACCTATGGCTACACCTTC
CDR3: CASSRGTYGYTF

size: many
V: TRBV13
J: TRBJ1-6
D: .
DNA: TGTGCCAGCAGCTTAGGGTCCCCCGGCAGTCTTAATTCACCCCTCCACTTT
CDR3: CASSLGSPGSLNSPLHF

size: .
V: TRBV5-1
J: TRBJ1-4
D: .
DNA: TGCGCCAGCAGCTTGACTGGGCCGAATGAAAAACTGTTTTTT
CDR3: CASSLTGPNEKLFF

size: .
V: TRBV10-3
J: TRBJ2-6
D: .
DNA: TGTGCCATCAGTGCCTCGGGGTCTGGGGCCAACGTCCTGACTTTC
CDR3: CAISASGSGANVLTF

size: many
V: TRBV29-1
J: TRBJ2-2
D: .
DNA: TGCAGCGTTGGGATTTGGGGCGGGGAGCTGTTTTTT
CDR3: CSVGIWGGELFF

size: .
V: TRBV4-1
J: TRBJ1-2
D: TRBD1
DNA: TGCGCCAGCAGCCAAGAGAGACAGGGGGCGGGTGGCTACACCTTC
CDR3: CASSQERQGAGGYTF

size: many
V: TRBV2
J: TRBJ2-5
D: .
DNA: TGTGCCAGCAGTGGTCGGACCCAGCAAGAGACCCAGTACTTC
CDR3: CASSGRTQQETQYF

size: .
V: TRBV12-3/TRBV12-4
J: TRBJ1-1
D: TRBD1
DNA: TGTGCCAGCAGTCCACGGACAGGATCTGAAGCTTTCTTT
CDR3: CASSPRTGSEAFF

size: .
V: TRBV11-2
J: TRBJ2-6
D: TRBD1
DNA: TGTGCCAGCAGCCCTTCTGACAGGGCTGGGGCCAACGTCCTGACTTTC
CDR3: CASSPSDRAGANVLTF

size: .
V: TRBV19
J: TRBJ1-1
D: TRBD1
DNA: TGTGCCAGTAGTTCGAGGACAGGGGGCCACATGAACACTGAAGCTTTCTTT
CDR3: CASSSRTGGHMNTEAFF

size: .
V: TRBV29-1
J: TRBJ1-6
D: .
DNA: TGCAGCGTTGAAGGGGGCGACTCACCCCTCCACTTT
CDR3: CSVEGGDSPLHF

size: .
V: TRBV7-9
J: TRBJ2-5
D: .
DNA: TGTGCCAGCAGCTTAGTGGACCGGGCGACCCAGTACTTC
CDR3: CASSLVDRATQYF

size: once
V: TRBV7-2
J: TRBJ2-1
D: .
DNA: TGTGCCAGCAGCTTTGCTATTTACAATGAGCAGTTCTTC
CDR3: CASSFAIYNEQFF

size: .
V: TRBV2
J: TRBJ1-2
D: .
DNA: TGTGCCAGCAGTGAAGCGCCAGGGGAAAATGGCTACACCTTC
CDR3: CASSEAPGENGYTF

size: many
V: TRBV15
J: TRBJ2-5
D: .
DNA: TGTGCCACCAGCAGAGGGGCCTCACCCCAAGAGACCCAGTACTTC
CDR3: CATSRGASPQETQYF

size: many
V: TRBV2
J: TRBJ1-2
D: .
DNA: TGTGCCAGCAGTCGGAACGGGGAGAATGGCTACACCTTC
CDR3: CASSRNGENGYTF

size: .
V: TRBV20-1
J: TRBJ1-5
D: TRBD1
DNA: TGCAGTTACGGACAGGCGCATCAGCCCCAGCATTTT
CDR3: CSYGQAHQPQHF

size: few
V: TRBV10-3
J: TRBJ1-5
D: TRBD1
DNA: TGTGCCATCAGTCCGGGACAGGGAGGGAATCAGCCCCAGCATTTT
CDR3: CAISPGQGGNQPQHF

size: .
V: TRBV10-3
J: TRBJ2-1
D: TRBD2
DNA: TGTGCCATCAGTGGGGCTAGCGGGACCAATGAGCAGTTCTTC
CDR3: CAISGASGTNEQFF

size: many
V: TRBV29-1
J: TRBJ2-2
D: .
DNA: TGCAGCGTTCGAACCCCCGGATCCACCGGGGAGCTGTTTTTT
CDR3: CSVRTPGSTGELFF

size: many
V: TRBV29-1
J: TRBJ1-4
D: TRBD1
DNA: TGCAGCGTTATCCGGACAGGGATGGGGGAAAAACTGTTTTTT
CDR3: CSVIRTGMGEKLFF

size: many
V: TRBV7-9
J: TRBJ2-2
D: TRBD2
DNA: TGTGCCAGCAGTTCCGGGACTAGCGGGAGTTGGACCGGGGAGCTGTTTTTT
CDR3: CASSSGTSGSWTGELFF

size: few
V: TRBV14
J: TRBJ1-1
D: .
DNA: TGTGCCAGCAGCTATACAGTGGGCACTGAAGCTTTCTTT
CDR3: CASSYTVGTEAFF

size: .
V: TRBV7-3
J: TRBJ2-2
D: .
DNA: TGTGCCAGCAGCTTGATGGGGCTCGGAGACACCGGGGAGCTGTTTTTT
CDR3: CASSLMGLGDTGELFF

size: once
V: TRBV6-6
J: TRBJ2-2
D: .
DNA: TGTGCCAGCAAGATCGGCCAGTCGAACACCGGGGAGCTGTTTTTT
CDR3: CASKIGQSNTGELFF

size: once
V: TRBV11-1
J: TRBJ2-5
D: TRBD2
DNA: TGTGCCAGCAGCCCAAAGACTAGCGAGGAGACCCAGTGCTTC
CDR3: CASSPKTSEETQCF

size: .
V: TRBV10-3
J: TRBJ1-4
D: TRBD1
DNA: TGTGCCACCACCCGGGACAGGGGGCATGAAAAACTGTTTTTT
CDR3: CATTRDRGHEKLFF

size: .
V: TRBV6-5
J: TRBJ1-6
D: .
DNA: TGTGCCAGCAGCCCAGGGATTACCGGTTCACCCCTCCACTTT
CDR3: CASSPGITGSPLHF

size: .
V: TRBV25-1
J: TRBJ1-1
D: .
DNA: TGTGCCAGCGCTTTGGGGGCCCACACTGAAGCTTTCTTT
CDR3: CASALGAHTEAFF

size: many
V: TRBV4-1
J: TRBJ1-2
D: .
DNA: TGCGCCAGCAGCCTGTCAGGGCTTAACTATGGCTACACCTTC
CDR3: CASSLSGLNYGYTF

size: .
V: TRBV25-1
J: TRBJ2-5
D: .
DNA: TGTGCCAGCAGTTCACAGGACCAAGAGACCCAGTACTTC
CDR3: CASSSQDQETQYF